Below, 23 T cell receptor beta chains from the same sample are listed, as sequenced in a study of T cell changes during pregnancy in multiple sclerosis. TCRdb keeps only in-frame clones here, not all; method: immunoSEQ multiplex PCR. Of 30,000 to 45,000 clones listed, around 90% are singletons. The sample in question was CD4+ T cells from peripheral blood mononuclear cells, obtained after pregnancy. Receptor source: a female donor with multiple sclerosis, enrolled in a pregnancy study.

V gene TRBV5-4 combines with J gene TRBJ2-2, with 8 bases that match TRBD1. With V trimmed by 0 bases and J by 1 base, 2 bases remained unmatched. CDR1 and CDR2 from the germline V gene are SGHNT and YYREEE (reference sequence). There are 16 residues in the CDR3. CDR3 bases: TGTGCCAGCAGCTTGGCCGGGACAGGGAACACCGGGGAGCTGTTTTTT. Residues: CASSLAGTGNTGELFF.

The V and J genes are TRBV9 and TRBJ2-6, with D tentatively TRBD1 (6 bases). Germline CDR1 SGDLS, CDR2 YYNGEE. The CDR3 spans 15 residues. V was cut by 2 bases and J by 3 bases, with 9 bases left in between. This CDR3 is CASSVAGDGANVLTF. The DNA of the CDR3 is TGTGCCAGCAGCGTCGCAGGGGATGGGGCCAACGTCCTGACTTTC.

This clone was found once. The chain couples TRBV19 to TRBJ1-5; 9 nucleotides align to TRBD1. The CDR3 extends over 17 amino acids. The junction had 9 bases not matched to a gene; V was cut back by 6 bases and J by 0 bases. Germline loops: CDR1 LNHDA, CDR2 SQIVND (reference sequence). The CDR3 protein is CASSGQGIVSSNQPQHF. As DNA, the CDR3 is TGTGCCAGTAGCGGACAGGGGATAGTGAGTAGCAATCAGCCCCAGCATTTT. The variable domain in full, with the rest retrieved from reference TRBV19 and TRBJ1-5, is DGGITQSPKYLFRKEGQNVTLSCEQNLNHDAMYWYRQDPGQGLRLIYYSQIVNDFQKGDIAEGYSVSREKKESFPLTVTSAQKNPTAFYLCASSGQGIVSSNQPQHFGDGTRLSIL.

V is TRBV7-8 and J is TRBJ2-3; possible D gene TRBD2, 5 bases. V was pared by 5 bases and J by 1 base, with 16 bases between. The CDR3 runs to 16 residues. Germline CDR1 and CDR2: SGHVS and FQNEAQ. The CDR3 loop reads CASSLLVPEGTDTQYF. As DNA, the CDR3 is TGTGCCAGCAGCCTCCTAGTCCCGGAGGGCACAGATACGCAGTATTTT.

This chain connects TRBV7-3 to TRBJ1-1, with D unclear. Trimming took 3 bases from V and 0 from J, leaving 8 bases between them. The CDR3 has 14 residues. Per the germline V gene, CDR1 is SGHTA and CDR2 is FQGTGA. DNA for the CDR3: TGTGCCAGCAGCTTGGACGGGGTGAACACTGAAGCTTTCTTT. It translates to CASSLDGVNTEAFF.

The chain combines TRBV5-1 with TRBJ2-7; D possibly corresponds to TRBD1 (7 bases). Germline V CDR1 and CDR2: SGHRS, YFSETQ. CDR3 length: 17 amino acids. Between the trimmed V and J ends, which lost 4 bases and 2 bases, there was a span of 22 bases. CDR3 sequence (DNA): TGCGCCAGCAGCCAGAGTCAGGGGGGACGTCGACCCTACGAGCAGTACTTC. Translated: CASSQSQGGRRPYEQYF.

This chain connects TRBV25-1 to TRBJ2-5; possible D gene TRBD2, 5 bases. This CDR3 region has 16 residues. Trimming shortened V by 2 bases and J by 2 bases, and 15 bases separated the two germline ends. Germline V gene data show CDR1 as MGHDK and CDR2 as SYGVNS. The DNA of the CDR3 is TGTGCCAGCAGTGAAGGCAGAAGTAGACTACAAGAGACCCAGTACTTC. Residues: CASSEGRSRLQETQYF.

The rearrangement links TRBV27 to TRBJ1-2, with TRBD1 matching 9 bases. CDR3 size: 19 residues. With V trimmed by 0 bases and J by 4 bases, 15 bases remained unmatched. Germline CDR1 reads MNHEY; CDR2 reads SMNVEV (reference sequence). CDR3 loop: CASSLSSFGTGNFVYGYTF. The CDR3 DNA reads as TGTGCCAGCAGTTTATCATCCTTTGGGACAGGGAATTTTGTCTATGGCTACACCTTC.

The V call is TRBV15, the J call TRBJ1-2; 8 positions match TRBD1. Losses at the gene ends were 5 bases for V and 4 bases for J; bases not matched to a gene: 12. Germline CDR1 is LNHNV and CDR2 is YYDKDF (reference sequence). CDR3 size: 16 residues. The CDR3 nucleotides read TGTGCCACCAGCCCTACCTCAGGGGGCGCGGGCTATGGCTACACCTTC. Its protein product is CATSPTSGGAGYGYTF.

The chain has TRBV29-1 and TRBJ1-3; possible D gene TRBD1, 6 bases. The germline V gene encodes CDR1 SQVTM and CDR2 ANQGSEA. The CDR3 covers 13 residues. The germline V and J ends were trimmed by 6 bases and 7 bases, with 16 bases remaining between them. The CDR3 loop reads CSVISGARNTIYF. The CDR3 DNA is TGCAGCGTGATTTCAGGGGCGCGGAACACCATATATTTT.

J is TRBJ2-4 and V is TRBV15, with no clear D. This CDR3 is 12 amino acids long. From germline, CDR1 is LNHNV and CDR2 YYDKDF (reference sequence). V was pared by 6 bases and J by 10 bases, with 13 bases between. The chain's CDR3 is CATSPRNGIQYF. The CDR3 DNA reads as TGTGCCACCAGTCCAAGAAACGGGATTCAGTACTTC. Filled out from reference TRBV15 and TRBJ2-4, the complete variable domain reads DAMVIQNPRYQVTQFGKPVTLSCSQTLNHNVMYWYQQKSSQAPKLLFHYYDKDFNNEADTPDNFQSRRPNTSFCFLDIRSPGLGDTAMYLCATSPRNGIQYFGAGTRLSVL.

This rearrangement joins TRBV27 to TRBJ2-3, with 9 bases aligning to TRBD1. The CDR3 totals 18 residues. With 0 bases clipped from V and 2 bases from J, the junction kept 9 bases outside the gene matches. CDR1 is MNHEY and CDR2 is SMNVEV in the germline V gene (reference sequence). The CDR3 region has the DNA TGTGCCAGCAGTTTATCTGGGAGACAGGGGGTACCCACAGATACGCAGTATTTT. Amino acids: CASSLSGRQGVPTDTQYF.

The chain combines TRBV15 with TRBJ1-1; the match to TRBD1 covers 7 bases. This CDR3 has 15 residues. Germline V gene data show CDR1 as LNHNV and CDR2 as YYDKDF (reference sequence). V lost 1 base and J lost 0; bases outside the gene matches: 2. This CDR3 reads CATSRGGTVNTEAFF. The CDR3 DNA reads as TGTGCCACCAGCAGAGGGGGGACAGTGAACACTGAAGCTTTCTTT. Supplemented by reference TRBV15 and TRBJ1-1, the full variable domain reads DAMVIQNPRYQVTQFGKPVTLSCSQTLNHNVMYWYQQKSSQAPKLLFHYYDKDFNNEADTPDNFQSRRPNTSFCFLDIRSPGLGDTAMYLCATSRGGTVNTEAFFGQGTRLTVV.

The V and J genes are TRBV11-2 and TRBJ1-5; 7 nucleotides line up with TRBD1. The ends lost 1 base at V and 4 bases at J; junction bases unmatched: 4. CDR3 length equals 15 residues. Germline assignment: CDR1 SGHAT and CDR2 FQNNGV. The CDR3 loop reads CASSLVAGGNQPQHF. The CDR3 bases are TGTGCCAGCAGCTTAGTGGCAGGGGGTAATCAGCCCCAGCATTTT. The full variable domain, its missing parts supplied by reference TRBV11-2 and TRBJ1-5, is EAGVAQSPRYKIIEKRQSVAFWCNPISGHATLYWYQQILGQGPKLLIQFQNNGVVDDSQLPKDRFSAERLKGVDSTLKIQPAKLEDSAVYLCASSLVAGGNQPQHFGDGTRLSIL.

The chain combines TRBV5-4 with TRBJ2-2; 11 bases map to TRBD2. Germline lookup yields CDR1 SGHNT and CDR2 YYREEE (reference sequence). This CDR3 comprises 17 residues. J gave up 3 bases and V 0 bases, and 4 bases lay outside the gene matches. The CDR3 DNA sequence: TGTGCCAGCAGCTTGGTACTAGCGGGAGCCCACACCGGGGAGCTGTTTTTT. Its translation is CASSLVLAGAHTGELFF.

This clone showed up just once. V usage is TRBV6-1 and J usage is TRBJ2-3; D ambiguous. In germline, CDR1 is MNHNS, CDR2 SASEGT. With 1 base removed from V and 2 bases from J, the gap between germline ends came to 4 bases. The CDR3 totals 13 residues. The CDR3: CASSEVYTDTQYF. The CDR3, as DNA: TGTGCCAGCAGTGAAGTCTACACAGATACGCAGTATTTT.

The V and J genes are TRBV5-1 and TRBJ2-7; 9 bases line up with TRBD1. Germline values: CDR1 SGHRS, CDR2 YFSETQ. This CDR3 has 14 residues. V was pared by 2 bases and J by 5 bases, with 5 bases of the junction left unmatched. CDR3 protein: CASSLGQGTHEQYF. For the CDR3, the DNA is TGCGCCAGCAGCTTAGGACAGGGGACCCACGAGCAGTACTTC.

This clone has only one observation. The rearrangement links TRBV6-6 to TRBJ1-1; no clear D. Germline values: CDR1 MNHNY, CDR2 SVGAGI (reference sequence). The CDR3 covers 12 residues. Deletions cut 5 bases from V and 11 bases from J, with 15 bases between. Written as DNA, the CDR3 is TGTGCCAGCAGTAGCCGGGAGAGGACGGCTTTCTTT. Residues: CASSSRERTAFF.

The sample holds one count of this clone. The chain uses TRBV28 and TRBJ2-7; TRBD1 aligns across 7 bases. The CDR3 contains 15 residues. Germline values: CDR1 MDHEN, CDR2 SYDVKM. Trimming cost V 2 bases and J 3 bases; bases outside gene matches: 7. The CDR3 DNA follows: TGTGCCAGCAGTTTAAACGGACAGGCCAGCTACGAGCAGTACTTC. This gives the protein CASSLNGQASYEQYF.

This clone was seen only once. The chain is built from TRBV5-6 and TRBJ1-2; 7 bases map to TRBD1. CDR3 length: 14 amino acids. The ends lost 4 bases at V and 4 bases at J; junction bases unmatched: 7. CDR1 and CDR2 from the germline V gene are SGHDT and YYEEEE. CDR3 in amino acids: CASSTPGQIYGYTF. CDR3 in DNA: TGTGCCAGCAGCACACCGGGACAGATCTATGGCTACACCTTC. Full variable domain (rest looked up from reference TRBV5-6 and TRBJ1-2): DAGVTQSPTHLIKTRGQQVTLRCSPKSGHDTVSWYQQALGQGPQFIFQYYEEEERQRGNFPDRFSGHQFPNYSSELNVNALLLGDSALYLCASSTPGQIYGYTFGSGTRLTVV.

The genes are TRBV7-9 and TRBJ1-3; possible D gene TRBD1, 5 bases. The CDR3 runs to 15 residues. Germline lookup yields CDR1 SEHNR and CDR2 FQNEAQ (reference sequence). Trimming stripped 3 bases from V and 0 bases from J, with 9 bases between. CDR3 loop: CASSFRASSGNTIYF. CDR3 bases: TGTGCCAGCAGCTTCAGGGCAAGCTCTGGAAACACCATATATTTT.

The chain uses TRBV6-5 and TRBJ2-5; 8 positions match TRBD1. Trimming at V came to 0 bases and at J to 2 bases, leaving 5 bases not matched to a gene. The CDR3 runs 16 residues. Germline V gives CDR1 MNHEY, CDR2 SVGAGI. CDR3 sequence reads: CASSYSRTGKQETQYF. The DNA of the CDR3 is TGTGCCAGCAGTTACTCCCGGACAGGGAAACAAGAGACCCAGTACTTC.

The chain uses TRBV18 and TRBJ2-1; 7 nucleotides line up with TRBD2. CDR3 length: 18 residues. Germline V gene lookup returns CDR1 KGHSH and CDR2 LQKENI. The ends lost 3 bases at V and 6 bases at J; junction bases unmatched: 17. The CDR3 loop is CASSPLEERTRRRNEQFF. CDR3 DNA sequence: TGTGCCAGCTCACCTCTGGAAGAGCGGACTAGAAGACGCAATGAGCAGTTCTTC.